Below, 17 T cell receptor beta chains from the same sample are listed, as sequenced in a study of cytomegalovirus exposure and HLA in healthy donors. PCR primers comprised 60 Vbeta and 13 Jbeta primers. TCRdb keeps only in-frame clones here, not all; method: immunoSEQ multiplex PCR. The data show about 86,000 clones, about 71% seen once. Sequenced material: PBMCs. Receptor source: a man aged 60-69 years in good health and CMV-seronegative.

The chain recombines TRBV10-3 with TRBJ2-7, with D possibly matching TRBD2 (5 bases). With 4 bases removed from V and 1 base from J, the gap between germline ends came to 8 bases. Germline CDR1 ENHRY, CDR2 SYGVKD. This CDR3 is built from 13 residues. The chain's CDR3 is CAISGPGSYEQYF. CDR3 in DNA: TGTGCCATCAGTGGGCCGGGGTCCTACGAGCAGTACTTC.

The chain links TRBV7-9 to TRBJ2-2, with D perhaps TRBD1 (5 bases). Deletions cut 10 bases from V and 1 base from J, with 13 bases between. The CDR3 is made up of 14 amino acids. Germline loops: CDR1 SEHNR, CDR2 FQNEAQ (reference sequence). CDR3 in DNA: TGTGCCACCCAATCGGACAAGAACACCGGGGAGCTGTTTTTT. Residues: CATQSDKNTGELFF.

This clone was recorded a few times. The rearrangement joins TRBV12-5 to TRBJ2-1, with D possibly being TRBD2 (6 bases). Trimming cost V 2 bases and J 0 bases, with 8 bases left between them. CDR3 length equals 15 residues. Germline V gene data show CDR1 as LGHNT and CDR2 as FRNRAP. In DNA form, the CDR3 reads TGTGCTAGTGGTTTGCGGCGGGACTCCTACAATGAGCAGTTCTTC. It specifies CASGLRRDSYNEQFF.

The chain couples TRBV5-1 to TRBJ2-1, with 9 bases that match TRBD2. Germline V CDR1 and CDR2: SGHRS, YFSETQ. The V gene end was trimmed by 4 bases and the J gene end by 2 bases; junction bases not matched to a gene: 1. This CDR3 is built from 14 residues. This chain's CDR3 is CASSIAGAYNEQFF. The CDR3 bases are TGCGCCAGCAGCATAGCGGGGGCCTACAATGAGCAGTTCTTC.

The J gene is TRBJ2-1, the V gene TRBV19; TRBD1 aligns across 10 bases. Unmatched junction bases numbered 7, after V lost 5 bases and J lost 6 bases. Germline CDR1 LNHDA, CDR2 SQIVND (reference sequence). This CDR3 spans 15 amino acids. The CDR3 DNA sequence: TGTGCCAGTAGTCGACAGGGGGCTGGTAGCAATGAGCAGTTCTTC. As protein: CASSRQGAGSNEQFF.

This clone was seen a few times. This chain joins TRBV28 and TRBJ2-7; 8 bases map to TRBD2. This CDR3 comprises 15 residues. With V trimmed by 5 bases and J by 3 bases, 9 bases remained unmatched. CDR1 is MDHEN, CDR2 SYDVKM, per germline. The CDR3 is CASSGPGGEIYEQYF. The CDR3 DNA reads as TGTGCCAGCAGTGGCCCGGGGGGGGAGATCTACGAGCAGTACTTC.

The CDR3 region has the DNA TGTGCCAGCTCATCATACACCTCAGGACTAGCGGGAACCGGGGAGCTGTTTTTT. Its protein product is CASSSYTSGLAGTGELFF. The V gene is TRBV18, the J gene TRBJ2-2; 12 bases align to TRBD2. The CDR3 is 18 residues long. Per germline, CDR1 KGHSH and CDR2 LQKENI. V shed 5 bases and J 5 bases; nucleotides not matched to a gene: 12. Combining the CDR3 with reference TRBV18 and TRBJ2-2 gives the whole variable domain NAGVMQNPRHLVRRRGQEARLRCSPMKGHSHVYWYRQLPEEGLKFMVYLQKENIIDESGMPKERFSAEFPKEGPSILRIQQVVRGDSAAYFCASSSYTSGLAGTGELFFGEGSRLTVL.

This CDR3 reads CASSEYNGYTF. Written as DNA, the CDR3 is TGTGCCAGCAGTGAATATAATGGCTACACCTTC. The V call is TRBV25-1, the J call TRBJ1-2; the D is unclear. This CDR3 is built from 11 residues. Germline V gene lookup returns CDR1 MGHDK and CDR2 SYGVNS. The V gene lost 0 bases and the J gene lost 6 bases, with 2 bases spanning the gap.

The chain has TRBV7-8 and TRBJ2-6, with unresolved D. Trimming pared 2 bases from V and 0 bases from J, leaving 5 bases between. Germline CDR1 SGHVS, CDR2 FQNEAQ. This CDR3 has 15 amino acids. CDR3 region: CASSLPRSGANVLTF. For the CDR3, the DNA is TGTGCCAGCAGCTTACCCCGCTCTGGGGCCAACGTCCTGACTTTC.

This clone has only a few counts. The V gene is TRBV9, the J gene TRBJ2-3; 11 nucleotides align to TRBD2. The CDR3 consists of 15 residues. Germline-derived CDR1 and CDR2 are SGDLS and YYNGEE. J was trimmed by 6 bases and V by 1 base; bases with no gene match: 4. Here the CDR3 reads CASSVYGTSGDTQYF. In DNA form, the CDR3 reads TGTGCCAGCAGCGTATACGGGACTAGCGGCGATACGCAGTATTTT.

V and J are TRBV9 and TRBJ2-5, with 8 positions matching TRBD1. The CDR3 runs 15 residues. CDR1 SGDLS and CDR2 YYNGEE come from the germline V gene. V trimming: 4 bases; J trimming: 5 bases; junction bases outside the gene matches: 10. The CDR3 loop is CASSIHDRGWETQYF. CDR3 coding DNA: TGTGCCAGCAGCATCCACGACAGGGGCTGGGAGACCCAGTACTTC.

The V call is TRBV18, the J call TRBJ2-1, with 8 nucleotides matching TRBD2. This CDR3 is built from 16 residues. CDR1 and CDR2 (germline): KGHSH, LQKENI. J gave up 5 bases and V 3 bases, and 9 bases lay outside the gene matches. The CDR3 loop reads CASSPRAGLGHNEQFF. CDR3 nucleotides: TGTGCCAGCTCACCGAGAGCGGGACTAGGACACAATGAGCAGTTCTTC.

J is TRBJ2-1 and V is TRBV6-5; the D gene is possibly TRBD2 (6 bases). The CDR3 covers 14 residues. Germline V CDR1 and CDR2: MNHEY, SVGAGI. Deletions cut 5 bases from V and 6 bases from J, with 14 bases between. The CDR3 DNA follows: TGTGCCAGCAGTGAGACTAGTATTTCCAATGAGCAGTTCTTC. This encodes CASSETSISNEQFF.

V usage is TRBV2 and J usage is TRBJ1-1, with D perhaps matching TRBD1 (5 bases). The V gene's germline CDR1 is SNHLY and CDR2 FYNNEI. V lost 10 bases, J lost 2 bases, and 14 bases lay in between. CDR3 size: 13 residues. This chain's CDR3 is CATQRGPNTEAFF. In DNA form, the CDR3 reads TGTGCCACCCAAAGGGGTCCTAACACTGAAGCTTTCTTT.

This chain connects TRBV29-1 to TRBJ1-1; TRBD1 matches 8 bases. The CDR3 sequence is 12 residues long. J was trimmed by 9 bases and V by 3 bases; bases with no gene match: 6. The germline V gene encodes CDR1 SQVTM and CDR2 ANQGSEA. CDR3: CSVDGIRGQAFF. In DNA form, the CDR3 reads TGCAGCGTTGACGGAATCAGGGGGCAAGCTTTCTTT.

The chain links TRBV28 to TRBJ2-1, with 8 bases that match TRBD2. CDR3 length equals 13 residues. The trim removed 8 bases at V and 9 bases at J, leaving 9 bases unmatched. Germline values: CDR1 MDHEN, CDR2 SYDVKM. CDR3 in amino acids: CASRGGTSSEQFF. For the CDR3, the DNA is TGTGCCAGCCGGGGGGGGACTAGTTCTGAGCAGTTCTTC.

The chain is built from TRBV6-6 and TRBJ2-5; 7 nucleotides align to TRBD1. Germline CDR1 reads MNHNY; CDR2 reads SVGAGI (reference sequence). There are 15 residues in the CDR3. V trimming: 0 bases; J trimming: 5 bases; junction bases outside the gene matches: 6. The CDR3 region is CASSYSKGARETQYF. CDR3 DNA sequence: TGTGCCAGCAGTTACTCGAAGGGGGCGCGGGAGACCCAGTACTTC.